This T cell receptor (beta chain) was found in a study of regulatory T cells in long-lasting Graves disease. In germline, CDR1 is MNHEY, CDR2 SMNVEV (reference sequence). The CDR3 totals 15 residues. Trimming took 6 bases from V and 6 from J; bases not matched to a gene: 9. Study results and caveats: Possibly, too few samples lowered accuracy. It was in persistent disease that TRBV28, TRBJ1-2 and TRBJ2-5 were favored. For persistent Graves' patients, TCR diversity was lower than for newly diagnosed ones.

As concerns this clonotype: Its antigen is unidentified.

As to time point: persistent/refractory GD, antithyroid drugs over 5 years with positive TRAb. PBMC RNA was the source of the TCR library. In Xi'an, China, an endocrinology department was the source of patients. Through Arm-PCR of CDR3 regions and iRepertoire HTBI primers, TCR beta libraries were built. TCRdb independently ran MiXCR on the multiplex PCR reads; one entry per CDR3 protein. The table includes about 290,000 distinct CDR3 sequences, more than 20% detected once. The chain couples TRBV27 to TRBJ2-1; TRBD1 matches 9 bases. This sample comprised peripheral blood mononuclear cells (PBMCs), obtained when the disease was refractory, from a patient treated with antithyroid drugs. This receptor was identified in a female donor with Graves disease. Written as DNA, the CDR3 is TGTGCCAGCAGGCCTACAGGGGGCGCAGGCAATGAGCAGTTCTTC. Protein product: CASRPTGGAGNEQFF.